The 8 T cell receptor beta chains below come from one sample, sequenced in a study of T cells after somatic rescue of genetic block (TCRdb year 2020). Library construction relied on the immunoSEQ multiplex PCR assay. TCRdb's version of the immuneACCESS table is confined to in-frame rearrangements and falls short of the full clone set. An unresolved V gene accounts for under half of the shortfall where checked; the remainder is of unknown origin. Recorded for this sample are more than 9,500 clones; 65% to 85% of them occurred a single time. The ten largest account for about 20% of the sample. Sequencing was performed on peripheral blood mononuclear cells (PBMCs). Every receptor here comes from a boy between 5 and 17 years old.

V and J are TRBV28 and TRBJ2-7; 8 nucleotides align to TRBD1. The CDR3 contains 19 residues. The junction had 16 bases not matched to a gene; V was cut back by 2 bases and J by 1 base. Germline V gene data show CDR1 as MDHEN and CDR2 as SYDVKM. Here the CDR3 reads CASSLRQLLSYRGSYEQYF. The CDR3 DNA is TGTGCCAGCAGTTTAAGACAGTTATTATCGTACAGGGGGTCCTACGAGCAGTACTTC.

The rearrangement uses TRBV7-9 and TRBJ2-7; no clear D gene. The CDR3 covers 16 residues. Looked up from germline, CDR1 is SEHNR and CDR2 is FQNEAQ (reference sequence). Trimming shortened V by 6 bases and J by 4 bases, and 22 bases separated the two germline ends. CDR3 residues: CASSPSNTVSGYEQYF. In nucleotides, the CDR3 is TGTGCCAGCAGTCCGTCCAACACGGTCTCAGGTTACGAGCAGTACTTC.

V is TRBV6-5 and J is TRBJ1-2; no clear D. There are 13 residues in the CDR3. Germline V lookup: CDR1 MNHEY, CDR2 SVGAGI. V was cut by 6 bases and J by 2 bases, with 10 bases left in between. The CDR3 here is CASSLGRNYGYTF. DNA for the CDR3: TGTGCCAGCAGCTTAGGGCGGAACTATGGCTACACCTTC.

The chain uses TRBV7-9 and TRBJ1-6; possible D gene TRBD1, 6 bases. The CDR3 spans 18 residues. V lost 5 bases, J lost 0 bases, and 17 bases lay in between. Germline values: CDR1 SEHNR, CDR2 FQNEAQ (reference sequence). The CDR3 is CASSHPGHDSSYNSPLHF. DNA of the CDR3: TGTGCCAGCAGCCATCCGGGACACGATAGCTCCTATAATTCACCCCTCCACTTT.

V usage is TRBV12-2 and J usage is TRBJ1-1; the table's TRBD1 call for D was not verified on the DNA. TRBV12-2 is a recognized pseudogene. The CDR3 covers 15 residues. The CDR3 DNA reads as TGTGCAAGTCGCTTAGCGGGACAGCAGAGGGCTGAAGCTTTCTTT. Protein product: CASRLAGQQRAEAFF.

V and J are TRBV6-6 and TRBJ1-4; D unclear. The germline V gene encodes CDR1 MNHNY and CDR2 SVGAGI (reference sequence). V was cut by 5 bases and J by 4 bases, with 14 bases left in between. CDR3 size: 15 residues. The CDR3 DNA sequence: TGTGCCAGCAGTAAGGGCGGAATGTATAATGAAAAACTGTTTTTT. It specifies CASSKGGMYNEKLFF.

The V gene is TRBV30, the J gene TRBJ2-7; possibly TRBD1 for D (5 bases). Germline V lookup: CDR1 GTSNPN, CDR2 SVGIG (reference sequence). The germline V and J ends were trimmed by 2 bases and 1 base, with 12 bases remaining between them. CDR3 length: 14 residues. CDR3 loop: CAWSIMTASYEQYF. The CDR3 bases are TGTGCCTGGAGTATTATGACAGCTTCCTACGAGCAGTACTTC.

The chain is built from TRBV28 and TRBJ2-7; D not resolved. Germline V gene sequence: CDR1 MDHEN, CDR2 SYDVKM. With 5 bases removed from V and 5 bases from J, the gap between germline ends came to 7 bases. CDR3 size: 11 residues. The CDR3, as DNA: TGTGCCAGCAGTACCCGGCACGAGCAGTACTTC. It codes for CASSTRHEQYF.